This T cell receptor beta chain was sequenced for a study of shared clonotypes between healthy human individuals. Study-wide context: Ranging from 18 to 49 in age, donors were a couple of women and a few men. Overall study results and limits: Donors were few, which limited the genetic and exposure-history diversity represented. Researchers found naive subsets generally carried larger estimated richness than memory subsets.

Remarks on this clone: Its antigen is not identified.

Assay used: immunoSEQ multiplex PCR; TCRdb lists only in-frame clones, some missing. In the table there are roughly 2.4 million clones, around 95% of which are singletons. Unmatched junction bases numbered 10, after V lost 3 bases and J lost 2 bases. The CDR3 has 18 amino acids. The V gene's germline CDR1 is SGHAT and CDR2 FQNNGV. V gene TRBV11-2 combines with J gene TRBJ1-6; 7 bases match TRBD1. Source material: naive CD4+ T cells sorted from blood. As for subset: CD45RA+ positively selected. This receptor was identified in a man aged 18 to 30 in good health. CDR3 region: CASSFPRGGNPYNSPLHF. DNA for the CDR3: TGTGCCAGCAGCTTTCCGAGAGGGGGCAACCCCTATAATTCACCCCTCCACTTT.